This TCR beta chain was recorded in a study of beta chain features in type 1 diabetes. Expressed TCRB transcripts were sequenced, since all the RNA that had been isolated was reverse transcribed. Profiling relied on immunoSEQ multiplex PCR, and the TCRdb table lists in-frame clones only, not all of them. The table lists roughly 180,000 clones, approximately 13% of them singletons, with less than 0.7% in the top ten. CDR1 ENHRY and CDR2 SYGVKD come from the germline V gene. Trimming cost V 2 bases and J 4 bases, with 14 bases left between them. CDR3 length equals 15 residues. Findings of the study overall: All four CD4+ subsets of Type 1 diabetes patients contained TCRB CDR3s that were moderately but significantly shorter. A closer apparent resemblance between naive, central memory and Treg TCRB repertoires was seen in patients than in healthy donors. Researchers could not determine here whether HLA type influences TCRB rearrangement.

As concerns this clone: Its antigen is not known.

The clonotype originates from a woman under 30 in good health. The sample taken for sequencing was central memory CD4+ T cells from blood. The chain combines TRBV10-3 with TRBJ2-5; a weak D match, TRBD2 (5 bases). The CDR3 coding sequence is TGTGCCATCAGTGAGGGTACGAACGGAGGAGAGACCCAGTACTTC. This encodes CAISEGTNGGETQYF.